Only one count was recorded for the clone carrying this TCR beta chain. As yet, its antigen is unknown. With a much larger clone just one base away, this may be a read error. Other DNA sequences in this specimen translate into the identical CDR3. Sequenced by immunoSEQ multiplex PCR; TCRdb stores in-frame clones only, minus some. There are about 530,000 clones in the sample; 75% to 80% occur only once, and approximately 12% lies in the top ten. The CDR3 totals 14 residues. The germline V gene encodes CDR1 SNHLY and CDR2 FYNNEI. This record belongs to a study of shared clonotypes between healthy human individuals. Study conclusions and caveats: Clonotype sharing across donors was expected to vary with sequencing depth.

The sequence was collected from a woman aged 35 to 49 in good health. Some clones in this sample may be carry-over from other donors' samples. The chain combines TRBV2 with TRBJ2-5, with 7 bases identical to TRBD1. Sequencing was done on a sample of PBMCs. The DNA of the CDR3 is TGTGCCAGCAGTGAATGGGGGCAGGGGGAGACTCAGTACTTC. Amino acid sequence: CASSEWGQGETQYF.